Presented here are 15 T cell receptor beta chains from one specimen sequenced in a study of cytomegalovirus exposure and HLA in healthy donors. The assay was immunoSEQ multiplex PCR, and TCRdb's table has in-frame clones only and misses some. The sample has about 160,000 clones; just under 90% are singletons. The sequenced sample consisted of PBMCs. The receptors here all came from a woman under 30 in good health and CMV-seropositive.

The chain is built from TRBV9 and TRBJ1-4; D uncertain. Germline loops: CDR1 SGDLS, CDR2 YYNGEE. The germline V and J ends were trimmed by 3 bases and 8 bases, with 14 bases remaining between them. The CDR3 contains 14 residues. DNA for the CDR3: TGTGCCAGCAGCGCTAACCCGGCGGGGGAAAAACTGTTTTTT. It codes for CASSANPAGEKLFF.

This clone was seen only once. The rearrangement uses TRBV27 and TRBJ1-5; D is perhaps TRBD1 (6 bases). The V end lost 5 bases, the J end lost 6 bases, and 11 bases lay between the germline ends. CDR3 length: 13 amino acids. Germline-derived CDR1 and CDR2 are MNHEY and SMNVEV (reference sequence). CDR3 residues: CASSRMTGQPQHF. Written as DNA, the CDR3 is TGTGCCAGCAGTAGAATGACAGGTCAGCCCCAGCATTTT.

This sequence joins TRBV30 and TRBJ2-1; the D gene is possibly TRBD2 (5 bases). The CDR3 length is 14 residues. Germline V CDR1 and CDR2: GTSNPN, SVGIG (reference sequence). Trimming removed 0 bases from V and 1 base from J, with 7 bases in between. CDR3 residues: CAWSVGSSYNEQFF. The CDR3 coding sequence is TGTGCCTGGAGTGTAGGGAGTTCCTACAATGAGCAGTTCTTC.

The V and J genes are TRBV7-2 and TRBJ2-1; tentative D call: TRBD1 (6 bases). Looked up from germline, CDR1 is SGHTA and CDR2 is FQGNSA. Trimming pared 4 bases from V and 2 bases from J, leaving 21 bases between. The CDR3 sequence is 18 residues long. CDR3 sequence (DNA): TGTGCCAGCAGCTCCCCCGGTGGGCAGGGGAAGACCTACAATGAGCAGTTCTTC. Amino acid sequence: CASSSPGGQGKTYNEQFF.

The chain employs TRBV30 and TRBJ2-7; 9 bases agree with TRBD2. This CDR3 has 15 residues. V was clipped by 1 base and J by 0 bases; unmatched bases: 4. The germline V gene encodes CDR1 GTSNPN and CDR2 SVGIG (reference sequence). In DNA form, the CDR3 reads TGTGCCTGGAGTGCGACTAGCGGACACTCCTACGAGCAGTACTTC. It specifies CAWSATSGHSYEQYF.

A word on this clone: A much larger clone lies a single base off, so this may be a read error. V is TRBV6-5 and J is TRBJ2-1; the match to TRBD2 covers 11 bases. After removal of 6 bases from V and 0 bases from J, the junction contained 1 base not matched to a gene. The germline V gene encodes CDR1 MNHEY and CDR2 SVGAGI. The CDR3 spans 15 residues. DNA for the CDR3: TGTGCCAGCAGAGGGACTAGCGGCTCCTACAATGAGCAGTTCTTC. Encoded protein: CASRGTSGSYNEQFF.

The chain combines TRBV7-6 with TRBJ2-6; a possible D gene is TRBD2 (6 bases). In germline, CDR1 is SGHVS, CDR2 FNYEAQ. Deletions cut 5 bases from V and 3 bases from J, with 17 bases between. CDR3 length equals 17 residues. CDR3 DNA: TGTGCCAGCAGCCCGGGACTCGGCGGTTATGGGGCCAACGTCCTGACTTTC. It specifies CASSPGLGGYGANVLTF.

This chain links TRBV27 with TRBJ1-2, with 9 bases fitting TRBD1. The CDR3 totals 13 residues. Germline CDR1 and CDR2: MNHEY and SMNVEV (reference sequence). Unmatched junction bases numbered 5, after V lost 5 bases and J lost 7 bases. The CDR3: CASSPDRGSGYTF. The CDR3 DNA reads TGTGCCAGCAGTCCGGACAGGGGAAGTGGCTACACCTTC.

This clone was seen only once. The V gene is TRBV18, the J gene TRBJ1-1; TRBD1 is a possible D gene (6 bases). V lost 3 bases, J lost 3 bases, and 11 bases lay in between. The CDR3 is made up of 14 amino acids. Germline lookup yields CDR1 KGHSH and CDR2 LQKENI. The CDR3 DNA is TGTGCCAGCTCACCCTTGGACAGAGACACTGAAGCTTTCTTT. Residues: CASSPLDRDTEAFF.

The chain's CDR3 is CASSIRHPASDNEQFF. CDR3 DNA sequence: TGTGCCAGCAGTATACGACACCCAGCCTCGGACAATGAGCAGTTCTTC. The chain has TRBV28 and TRBJ2-1; no definite D call. The CDR3 is 16 residues long. CDR1 MDHEN and CDR2 SYDVKM come from the germline V gene. With 5 bases removed from V and 5 bases from J, the gap between germline ends came to 19 bases.

The genes are TRBV28 and TRBJ2-1, with 8 bases lining up with TRBD2. The germline V gene has CDR1 MDHEN and CDR2 SYDVKM. V lost 6 bases, J lost 7 bases, and 11 bases stayed unmatched. This CDR3 is built from 15 residues. CDR3 protein: CASRSFSGMRNEQFF. The CDR3 DNA is TGTGCCAGCAGATCCTTTAGCGGGATGAGGAATGAGCAGTTCTTC.

This clone was picked up a small number of times. V gene TRBV6-6 combines with J gene TRBJ2-5; D remains unclear. V dropped 10 bases and J dropped 5 bases, with 8 bases sitting between them. Germline V CDR1 and CDR2: MNHNY, SVGAGI (reference sequence). This CDR3 region has 10 residues. The CDR3 is CAIGWETQYF. CDR3 in DNA: TGTGCCATCGGGTGGGAGACCCAGTACTTC.

The chain uses TRBV5-6 and TRBJ1-5; D might be TRBD1 (6 bases). V was trimmed by 1 base and J by 3 bases, leaving 14 bases between them. Germline V gene data show CDR1 as SGHDT and CDR2 as YYEEEE. The CDR3 runs 16 residues. The CDR3 spells CASSLYGTQPNQPQHF. CDR3 nucleotide sequence: TGTGCCAGCAGCTTGTATGGGACACAGCCCAATCAGCCCCAGCATTTT.

The chain links TRBV27 to TRBJ1-1, with 9 bases aligning to TRBD1. This CDR3 spans 15 amino acids. Germline trimming cut 5 bases from V and 3 bases from J; bases unmatched to any gene: 7. Germline CDR1 is MNHEY and CDR2 is SMNVEV (reference sequence). The CDR3 is CASSPTTGGDTEAFF. CDR3 DNA: TGTGCCAGCAGTCCTACGACAGGGGGGGACACTGAAGCTTTCTTT.

This sequence joins TRBV28 and TRBJ2-1; maybe TRBD2 (7 bases). This CDR3 region has 17 residues. Deletions cut 2 bases from V and 2 bases from J, with 16 bases between. Germline V lookup: CDR1 MDHEN, CDR2 SYDVKM. The CDR3 DNA reads as TGTGCCAGCAGTTTAAATCGTTGGGGGGGCCCCTACAATGAGCAGTTCTTC. It encodes CASSLNRWGGPYNEQFF.